This TCR beta chain was recorded in a study of blood T cell repertoires in COVID-19. Turning to the study itself: Donors in Cohort 3 counted as recovered after two negative PCRs, clearance, or symptom resolution. PBMCs, B-cell-depleted T cells, or T cells were the source of the cDNA or gDNA that made up the material.

Enrollees, about 18 to 89 years old, lived in fewer than 25 US areas. This clone was counted a single time. Methods used by the authors: Amplification of reference gene primers was used by the study to estimate nucleated cell counts. Profiling relied on immunoSEQ multiplex PCR, and the TCRdb table lists in-frame clones only, not all of them. V and J calls and clone size follow that table, whereas D and trimming were derived from the DNA. Of fewer than 150,000 clones listed, roughly 84% were seen once; the top ten hold around 3.9%. The length of the CDR3 is 13 residues. Germline CDR1 SNHLY, CDR2 FYNNEI. V was trimmed by 4 bases and J by 4 bases, leaving 11 bases between them.

The receptor was derived from a man over 45 in a cohort exposed to, infected with or recovered from COVID-19 (not recorded which). Sequencing was done on a sample of PBMCs or T cells enriched from blood (not recorded which). The rearrangement links TRBV2 to TRBJ2-7; the D gene is possibly TRBD1 (5 bases). This chain's CDR3 is CASSVGAAYEQYF. DNA of the CDR3: TGTGCCAGCAGTGTTGGGGCGGCTTACGAGCAGTACTTC.